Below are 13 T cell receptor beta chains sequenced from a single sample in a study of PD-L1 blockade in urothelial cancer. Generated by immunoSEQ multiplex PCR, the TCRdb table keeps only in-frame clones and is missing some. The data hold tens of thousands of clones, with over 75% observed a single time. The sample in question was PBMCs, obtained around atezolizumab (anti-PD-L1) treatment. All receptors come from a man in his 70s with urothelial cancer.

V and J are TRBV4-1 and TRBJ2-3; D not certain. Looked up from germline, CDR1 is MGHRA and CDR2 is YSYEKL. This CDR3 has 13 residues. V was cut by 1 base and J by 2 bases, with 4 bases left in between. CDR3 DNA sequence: TGCGCCAGCAGCCAAGGCGTCACAGATACGCAGTATTTT. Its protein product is CASSQGVTDTQYF.

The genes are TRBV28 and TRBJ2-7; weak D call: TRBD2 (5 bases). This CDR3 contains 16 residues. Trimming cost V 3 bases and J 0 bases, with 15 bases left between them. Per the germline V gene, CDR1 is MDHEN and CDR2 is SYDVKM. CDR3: CASSLMSGQSSYEQYF. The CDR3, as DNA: TGTGCCAGCAGTTTGATGAGCGGTCAGAGCTCCTACGAGCAGTACTTC.

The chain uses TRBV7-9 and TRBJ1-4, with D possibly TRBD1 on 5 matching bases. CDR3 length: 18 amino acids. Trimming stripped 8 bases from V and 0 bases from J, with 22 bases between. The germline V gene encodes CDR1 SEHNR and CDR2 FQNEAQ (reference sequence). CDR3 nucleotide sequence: TGTGCCAGCCCGCAGACCAGGCAGGGTTCTACAACTAATGAAAAACTGTTTTTT. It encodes CASPQTRQGSTTNEKLFF.

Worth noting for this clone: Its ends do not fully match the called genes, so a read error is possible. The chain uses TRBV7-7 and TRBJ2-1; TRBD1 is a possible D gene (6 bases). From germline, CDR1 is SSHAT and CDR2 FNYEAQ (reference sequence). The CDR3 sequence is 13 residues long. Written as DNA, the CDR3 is TGTGCTAGCAGTCTCAGGGGCGGTGCTGAGCAGTTCTTC. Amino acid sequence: CASSLRGGAEQFF. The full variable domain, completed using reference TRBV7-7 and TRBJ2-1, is GAGVSQSPRYKVTKRGQDVTLRCDPISSHATLYWYQQALGQGPEFLTYFNYEAQPDKSGLPSDRFSAERPEGSISTLTIQRTEQRDSAMYRCASSLRGGAEQFFGPGTRLTVL.

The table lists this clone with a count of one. For the CDR3, the DNA is TGTGCCAGTAGTGGGGGGGCTAAAACTGAAGCTTTCTTT. Protein sequence: CASSGGAKTEAFF. This chain connects TRBV19 to TRBJ1-1; possible D gene TRBD1, 6 bases. V was clipped by 5 bases and J by 5 bases, with 12 bases between them. The CDR3 consists of 13 residues. Germline lookup yields CDR1 LNHDA and CDR2 SQIVND (reference sequence).

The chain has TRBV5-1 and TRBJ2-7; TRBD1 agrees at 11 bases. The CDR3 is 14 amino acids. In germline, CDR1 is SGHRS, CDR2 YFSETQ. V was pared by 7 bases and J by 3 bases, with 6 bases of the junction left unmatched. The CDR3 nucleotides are TGCGCCAGCTGGACAGGGGGCGGACTCTACGAGCAGTACTTC. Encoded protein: CASWTGGGLYEQYF.

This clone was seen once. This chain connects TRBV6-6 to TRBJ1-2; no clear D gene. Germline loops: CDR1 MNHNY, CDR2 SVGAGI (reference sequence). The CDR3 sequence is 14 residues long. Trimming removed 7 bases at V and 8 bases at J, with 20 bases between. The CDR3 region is CASTPRTRERGYTF. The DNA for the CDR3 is TGTGCCAGCACGCCACGCACACGGGAGAGGGGCTACACCTTC.

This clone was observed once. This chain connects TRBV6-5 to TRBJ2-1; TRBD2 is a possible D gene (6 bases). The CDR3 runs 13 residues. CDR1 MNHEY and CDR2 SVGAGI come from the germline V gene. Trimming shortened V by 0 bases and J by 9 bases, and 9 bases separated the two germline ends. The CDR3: CASSYSNGGEQFF. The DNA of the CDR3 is TGTGCCAGCAGTTACTCCAACGGGGGTGAGCAGTTCTTC.

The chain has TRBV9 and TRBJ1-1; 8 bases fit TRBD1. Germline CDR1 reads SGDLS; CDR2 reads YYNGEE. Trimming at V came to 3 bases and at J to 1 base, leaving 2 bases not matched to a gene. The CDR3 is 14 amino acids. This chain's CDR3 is CASSGGTGNTEAFF. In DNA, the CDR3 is TGTGCCAGCAGCGGAGGGACAGGGAACACTGAAGCTTTCTTT.

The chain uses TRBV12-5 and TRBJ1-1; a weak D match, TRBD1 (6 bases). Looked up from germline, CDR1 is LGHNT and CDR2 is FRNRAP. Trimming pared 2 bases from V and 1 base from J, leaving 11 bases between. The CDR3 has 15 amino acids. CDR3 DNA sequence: TGTGCTAGTGGTTTGACCCGGGGGGCGAACACTGAAGCTTTCTTT. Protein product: CASGLTRGANTEAFF.

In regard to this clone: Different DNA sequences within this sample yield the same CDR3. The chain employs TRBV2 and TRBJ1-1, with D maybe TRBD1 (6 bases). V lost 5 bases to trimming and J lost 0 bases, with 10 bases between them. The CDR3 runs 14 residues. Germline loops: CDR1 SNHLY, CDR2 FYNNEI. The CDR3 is CASSWTAMNTEAFF. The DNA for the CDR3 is TGTGCCAGCAGTTGGACAGCAATGAACACTGAAGCTTTCTTT. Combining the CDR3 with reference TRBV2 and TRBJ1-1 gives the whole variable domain EPEVTQTPSHQVTQMGQEVILRCVPISNHLYFYWYRQILGQKVEFLVSFYNNEISEKSEIFDDQFSVERPDGSNFTLKIRSTKLEDSAMYFCASSWTAMNTEAFFGQGTRLTVV.

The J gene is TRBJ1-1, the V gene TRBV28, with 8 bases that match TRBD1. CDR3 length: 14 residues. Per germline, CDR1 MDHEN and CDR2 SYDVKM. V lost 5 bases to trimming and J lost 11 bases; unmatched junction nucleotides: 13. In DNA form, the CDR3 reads TGTGCCAGCAGTCCCCCGGGCAGGGGGCTAAGGGCTTTCTTT. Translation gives CASSPPGRGLRAFF. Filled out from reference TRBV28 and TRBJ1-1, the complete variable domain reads DVKVTQSSRYLVKRTGEKVFLECVQDMDHENMFWYRQDPGLGLRLIYFSYDVKMKEKGDIPEGYSVSREKKERFSLILESASTNQTSMYLCASSPPGRGLRAFFGQGTRLTVV.

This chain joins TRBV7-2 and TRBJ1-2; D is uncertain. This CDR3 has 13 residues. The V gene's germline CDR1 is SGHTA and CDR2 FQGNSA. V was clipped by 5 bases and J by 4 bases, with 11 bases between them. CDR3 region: CASSPQTVYGYTF. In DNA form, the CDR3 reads TGTGCCAGCAGCCCACAAACAGTCTATGGCTACACCTTC.